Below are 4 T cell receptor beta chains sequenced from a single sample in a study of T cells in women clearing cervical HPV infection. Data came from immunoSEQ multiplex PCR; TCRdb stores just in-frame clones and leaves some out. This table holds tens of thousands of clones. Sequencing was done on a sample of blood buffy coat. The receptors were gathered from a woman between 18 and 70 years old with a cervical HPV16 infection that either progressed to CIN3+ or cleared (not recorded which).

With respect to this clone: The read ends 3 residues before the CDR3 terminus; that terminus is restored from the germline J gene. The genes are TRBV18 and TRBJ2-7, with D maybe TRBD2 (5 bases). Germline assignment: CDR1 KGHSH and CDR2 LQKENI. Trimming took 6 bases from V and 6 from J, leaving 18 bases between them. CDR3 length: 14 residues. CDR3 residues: CASSPVDSRGEQYF. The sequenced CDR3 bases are TGTGCCAGCTCTCCGGTGGACTCCCGAGGCGAG.

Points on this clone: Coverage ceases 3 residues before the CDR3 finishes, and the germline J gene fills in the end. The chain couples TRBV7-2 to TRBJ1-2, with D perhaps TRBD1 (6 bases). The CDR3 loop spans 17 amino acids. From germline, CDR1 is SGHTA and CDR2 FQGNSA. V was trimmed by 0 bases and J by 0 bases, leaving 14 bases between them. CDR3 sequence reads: CASSLAGGTLTNYGYTF. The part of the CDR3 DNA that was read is TGTGCCAGCAGCTTAGCCGGCGGGACACTTACTAACTATGGC.

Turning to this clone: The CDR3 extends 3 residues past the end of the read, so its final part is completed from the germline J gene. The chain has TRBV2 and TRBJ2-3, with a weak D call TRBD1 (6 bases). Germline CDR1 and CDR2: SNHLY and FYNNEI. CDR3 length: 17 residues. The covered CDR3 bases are TGTGCCAGCAGTGAATCCGGGACAAGAAGAAGCAATCAGCCG. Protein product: CASSESGTRRSNQP. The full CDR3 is CASSESGTRRSNQPQYF.

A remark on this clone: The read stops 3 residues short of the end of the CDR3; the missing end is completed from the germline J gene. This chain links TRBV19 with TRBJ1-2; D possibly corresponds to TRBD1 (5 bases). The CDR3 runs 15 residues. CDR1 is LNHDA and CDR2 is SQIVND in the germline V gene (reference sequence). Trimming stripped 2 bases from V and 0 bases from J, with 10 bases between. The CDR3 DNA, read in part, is TGTGCCAGTAGTATATACAGGAGTTCTAACTATGGC. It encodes CASSIYRSSNYG. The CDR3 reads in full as CASSIYRSSNYGYTF.